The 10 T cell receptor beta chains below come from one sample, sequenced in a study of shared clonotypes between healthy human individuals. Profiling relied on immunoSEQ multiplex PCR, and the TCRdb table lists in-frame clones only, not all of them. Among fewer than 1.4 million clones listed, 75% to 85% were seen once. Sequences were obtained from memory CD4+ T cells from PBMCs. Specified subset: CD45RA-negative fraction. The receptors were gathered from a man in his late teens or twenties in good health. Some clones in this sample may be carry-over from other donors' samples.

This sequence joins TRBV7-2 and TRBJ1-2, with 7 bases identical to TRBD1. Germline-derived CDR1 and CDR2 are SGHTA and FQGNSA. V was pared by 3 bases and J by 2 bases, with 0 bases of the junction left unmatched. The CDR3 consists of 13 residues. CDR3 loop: CASSFRGNYGYTF. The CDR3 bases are TGTGCCAGCAGCTTCAGGGGGAACTATGGCTACACCTTC.

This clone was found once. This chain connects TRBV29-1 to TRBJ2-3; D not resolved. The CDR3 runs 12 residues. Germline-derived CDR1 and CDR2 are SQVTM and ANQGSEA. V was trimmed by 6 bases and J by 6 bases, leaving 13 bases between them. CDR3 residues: CSVQHPTDTQYF. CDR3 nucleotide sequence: TGCAGCGTCCAACATCCAACCGATACGCAGTATTTT.

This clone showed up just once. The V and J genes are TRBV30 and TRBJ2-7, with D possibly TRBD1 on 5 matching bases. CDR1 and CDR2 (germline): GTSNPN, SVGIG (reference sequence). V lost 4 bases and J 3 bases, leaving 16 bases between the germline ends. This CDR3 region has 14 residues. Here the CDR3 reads CAWNSRVRVYEQYF. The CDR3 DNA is TGTGCCTGGAACTCCAGGGTTAGGGTCTACGAGCAGTACTTC.

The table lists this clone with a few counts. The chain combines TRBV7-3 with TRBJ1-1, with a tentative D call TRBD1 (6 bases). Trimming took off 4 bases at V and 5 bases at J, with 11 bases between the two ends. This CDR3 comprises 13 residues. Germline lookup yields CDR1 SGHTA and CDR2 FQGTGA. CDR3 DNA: TGTGCCAGCAGCTCGGACAGAATAACTGAAGCTTTCTTT. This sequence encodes CASSSDRITEAFF.

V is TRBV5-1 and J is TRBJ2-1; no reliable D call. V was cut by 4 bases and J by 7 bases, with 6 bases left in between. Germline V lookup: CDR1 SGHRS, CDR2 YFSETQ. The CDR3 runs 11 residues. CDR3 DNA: TGCGCCAGCAGCGAGAGAAATGAGCAGTTCTTC. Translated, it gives CASSERNEQFF.

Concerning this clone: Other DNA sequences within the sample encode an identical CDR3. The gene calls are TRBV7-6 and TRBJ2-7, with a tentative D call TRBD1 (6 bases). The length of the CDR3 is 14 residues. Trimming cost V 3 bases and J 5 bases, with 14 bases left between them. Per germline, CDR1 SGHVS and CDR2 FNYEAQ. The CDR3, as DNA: TGTGCCAGCAGCTTGCAGGGGTCCTTTGACGAGCAGTACTTC. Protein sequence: CASSLQGSFDEQYF. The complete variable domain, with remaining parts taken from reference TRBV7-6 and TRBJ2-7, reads GAGVSQSPRYKVTKRGQDVALRCDPISGHVSLYWYRQALGQGPEFLTYFNYEAQQDKSGLPNDRFSAERPEGSISTLTIQRTEQRDSAMYRCASSLQGSFDEQYFGPGTRLTVT.

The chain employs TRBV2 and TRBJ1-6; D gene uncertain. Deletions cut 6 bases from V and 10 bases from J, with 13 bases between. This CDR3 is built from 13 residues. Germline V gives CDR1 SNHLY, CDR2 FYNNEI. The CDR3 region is CASREISGSPLHF. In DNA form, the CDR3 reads TGTGCCAGCAGGGAAATTTCGGGCTCACCCCTCCACTTT.

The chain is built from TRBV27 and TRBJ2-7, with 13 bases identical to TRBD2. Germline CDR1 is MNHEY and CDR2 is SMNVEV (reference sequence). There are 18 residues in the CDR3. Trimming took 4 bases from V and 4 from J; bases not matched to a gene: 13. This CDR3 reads CASSSRPGLAGRGYEQYF. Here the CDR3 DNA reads TGTGCCAGCAGTTCGCGACCGGGACTAGCGGGACGGGGTTACGAGCAGTACTTC.

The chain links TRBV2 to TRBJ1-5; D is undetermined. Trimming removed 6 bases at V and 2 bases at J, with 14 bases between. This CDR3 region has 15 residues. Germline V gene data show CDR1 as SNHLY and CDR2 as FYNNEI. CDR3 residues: CASSRGEAGNQPQHF. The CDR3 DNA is TGTGCCAGCAGCCGGGGAGAAGCTGGCAATCAGCCCCAGCATTTT.

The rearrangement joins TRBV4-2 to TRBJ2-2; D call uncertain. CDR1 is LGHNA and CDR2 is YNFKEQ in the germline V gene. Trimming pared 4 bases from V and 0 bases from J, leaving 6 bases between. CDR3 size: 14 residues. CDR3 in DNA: TGTGCCAGCAGCCGAGAGTCGAACACCGGGGAGCTGTTTTTT. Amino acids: CASSRESNTGELFF.